These T cell receptor beta chains were read from a single sample in a study of cytomegalovirus exposure and HLA in healthy donors. Method: immunoSEQ multiplex PCR; TCRdb's copy keeps in-frame clones and lacks some. This sample has some 40,000 clones, with around 70% found just once. Sequenced material: PBMCs. These receptors originate from a man aged 25-45 years in good health and CMV-seronegative. Each CDR3 is given with its conserved first and last residue. The order of the fields is clone size, D gene, V gene, J gene, CDR3 protein, CDR3 DNA. A D gene is named only where the DNA matches it firmly. Only some rows state a clone size, as once, few, many or a class for expanded clones.

size: NA
D: NA
V: TRBV28
J: TRBJ1-2
CDR3: CASRENNYGYTF
DNA: TGTGCCAGCAGGGAGAATAACTATGGCTACACCTTC

size: NA
D: TRBD1
V: TRBV27
J: TRBJ1-5
CDR3: CASRKGQGVLPQHF
DNA: TGTGCCAGCAGGAAGGGACAGGGGGTACTGCCCCAGCATTTT

size: few
D: NA
V: TRBV11-3
J: TRBJ2-7
CDR3: CASSLDTGAESEQYF
DNA: TGTGCCAGCAGCTTAGATACGGGAGCCGAATCCGAGCAGTACTTC

size: NA
D: NA
V: TRBV20-1
J: TRBJ1-2
CDR3: CSARDIDGYTF
DNA: TGCAGTGCTAGAGATATCGATGGCTACACCTTC

size: NA
D: TRBD1
V: TRBV10-3
J: TRBJ2-7
CDR3: CAISEGTGFSYEQYF
DNA: TGTGCCATCAGTGAGGGGACAGGGTTTTCCTACGAGCAGTACTTC

size: NA
D: TRBD2
V: TRBV27
J: TRBJ2-5
CDR3: CASTSTSGKETQYF
DNA: TGTGCCAGCACCTCGACTAGCGGAAAAGAGACCCAGTACTTC

size: NA
D: TRBD1
V: TRBV2
J: TRBJ2-7
CDR3: CASLSRDSNYEQYF
DNA: TGTGCCAGCTTGAGCCGGGACAGCAACTACGAGCAGTACTTC

size: NA
D: TRBD1
V: TRBV7-3
J: TRBJ2-2
CDR3: CASSQNTGVRGGELFF
DNA: TGTGCCAGCAGTCAAAACACAGGGGTTCGGGGCGGGGAGCTGTTTTTT

size: NA
D: TRBD1
V: TRBV6-5
J: TRBJ2-2
CDR3: CASTSGTEHTGELFF
DNA: TGTGCCAGCACCTCCGGGACAGAACACACCGGGGAGCTGTTTTTT

size: NA
D: NA
V: TRBV7-2
J: TRBJ1-5
CDR3: CASSLVTASNQPQHF
DNA: TGTGCCAGCAGCCTAGTGACAGCCAGCAATCAGCCCCAGCATTTT

size: NA
D: TRBD1
V: TRBV9
J: TRBJ2-1
CDR3: CASSTGTGPFNEQFF
DNA: TGTGCCAGCAGCACCGGGACAGGTCCCTTTAATGAGCAGTTCTTC

size: NA
D: TRBD1
V: TRBV11-3
J: TRBJ1-1
CDR3: CASSLALPHTTGTGNTEAFF
DNA: TGTGCCAGCAGCTTAGCCCTGCCCCACACGACAGGGACGGGTAACACTGAAGCTTTCTTT

size: NA
D: NA
V: TRBV6-5
J: TRBJ2-2
CDR3: CASSVQGTGELFF
DNA: TGTGCCAGCAGTGTACAGGGCACCGGGGAGCTGTTTTTT

size: NA
D: TRBD2
V: TRBV5-1
J: TRBJ2-5
CDR3: CASSIVITSGRETQYF
DNA: TGCGCCAGCAGCATTGTAATAACTAGCGGGCGGGAGACCCAGTACTTC

size: few
D: TRBD2
V: TRBV5-1
J: TRBJ2-1
CDR3: CASSPPLAGALITEQFF
DNA: TGCGCCAGCAGCCCACCCCTAGCGGGAGCCCTAATAACCGAGCAGTTCTTC

size: few
D: TRBD1
V: TRBV10-1
J: TRBJ2-3
CDR3: CASSDRGLTDTQYF
DNA: TGCGCCAGCAGTGATAGGGGGCTAACAGATACGCAGTATTTT